This T cell receptor (beta chain) originates from a study of blood T cells in healthy people across ages (dated by TCRdb to the mid-2010s). Describing the broader study: In model experiments, template switching captured about one uniquely barcoded TCR beta cDNA molecule for every two T cells. To track age-related changes in TCR beta repertoire diversity, the study relied on deep sequencing normalized with unique cDNA molecular identifiers. The donors were split into four age groups: young (average about 16 years), middle-aged (around 37), aged (approximately 60) and long-lived (under 85). To avoid experimental bias, donors of different ages were spread randomly across the sequencing lanes. Two additional independent replicas of 1 million unique cDNA reads from the same blood draw were analyzed for two donors (one aged 18 to 30 and one aged 80 or older).

The 39 donors, aged about 6 to 95 years, were systemically healthy Caucasian individuals from Russia. Ten milliliters of peripheral blood were drawn from each donor into EDTA-treated Vacutainer tubes. Ficoll-Paque density-gradient centrifugation was used to isolate PBMCs, with at least 6 million per sample. Total RNA was extracted from PBMCs with Trizol reagent, with at least 6 micrograms obtained per sample. For every donor, an aliquot of PBMCs went through flow cytometry to measure the percentages of naive CD45RAhigh/CD27high T cells. On this clonotype: Its antigen specificity is not known. A single base separates this from a much larger clone, so it may be a read error.

Preparation of the library involved 5' RACE. The instrument given in TCRdb is Illumina HiSeq 2500. The second PCR ran for roughly 6 to 11 cycles and used a J-beta primer mix along with a sample-barcoded 5' primer. A unique molecular identifier was introduced onto each TCR beta cDNA molecule by a template-switch 5' adaptor carrying 12 random nucleotides. Each sample yielded at least 2.5 million CDR3-containing paired-end reads. The Mint cDNA synthesis kit, primed by a TRBC-specific oligonucleotide, was used to synthesize first-strand cDNA from all RNA. Following uracil-DNA glycosylase treatment, a first 18-cycle PCR with universal primers M1SS and BC2_uni_R was performed on all cDNA. Regarding the original processing steps: For normalization, 1 million high-quality reads, each with a distinct molecular identifier, were randomly selected from each sample. Reads with shared molecular identifiers were discarded instead of being binned into consensus sequences. MiTCR, set to a Q25 quality threshold and the strictest error-elimination algorithm, was used for CDR3 identification, clonotype clustering and error correction. A nonparametric unseen species model using Euler transformation provided a lower-bound estimate of total TCR beta diversity. Starting from the raw public reads, TCRdb applied fastp trimming at Q25, assembled clones with MiXCR and retained in-frame beta chains. All rows with the same CDR3 protein become a single entry with the most common DNA and genes. These V and J calls are TCRdb output, not the study's own analysis. Across this sample there are about 1,600,000 distinct CDR3 sequences, with about 40% seen only once. The top ten constitute roughly 7.9% of the sample.

The research as a whole found: As age increased, observed TCR beta diversity per million T cells dropped in a roughly linear way, and a significant reduction was already evident by age about 40. The CMV infection status of donors was not known, potentially confounding age-related changes in expanded clonotypes. Compared with the aged group, the long-lived group had more naive CD4+ T cells, fewer expanded clones and increased TCR diversity, a pattern suggesting age selection. Estimates of total diversity based on one million sequenced T cells were regarded as lower bounds and as underestimates. Since profiling was done on bulk unsorted PBMCs, naive and antigen-experienced compartments could not be conclusively compared. A strong correlation was found between observed TCR beta diversity and the percentage of naive T cells measured by flow cytometry.

This TCR derives from a woman aged 18-29 years in good health. The sample taken for sequencing was blood.

The nucleotide sequence is given as TGCAGTGCTCCCGGGACAGGTAATAATGAGCAGTACTTC. Its protein product is CSAPGTGNNEQYF. The chain is encoded by TRBV20-1 joined to TRBJ2-7; a stretch of 8 junction bases matches TRBD1. The germline V gene (reference sequence) gives CDR1 as DFQATT and CDR2 as SNEGSKA. Trimming removed 5 bases from V and 7 bases from J; the gene matches leave 10 bases unexplained. From cysteine to phenylalanine, the CDR3 is 13 amino acids long. The DNA shown is the 39-base CDR3, in frame from base 1.